In its sample, the clone carrying this T cell receptor (beta chain) was seen a few times. The target antigen is unknown. Germline is not matched at one junction end, which may reflect a read error. Production of TCR beta cDNA used approximately 0.45 ug total RNA together with a constant-region primer. Modified slightly, ARM-PCR produced TCR beta libraries over three nested multiplex PCR rounds. Amplification in the first two PCR rounds was performed using TRBV1-TRBV30 forward primers and a C-beta reverse primer for around 9 cycles each. MiXCR, run by TCRdb on the multiplex PCR reads, gives a single entry per CDR3 protein. The sample comprises around 190,000 distinct CDR3 sequences, around 85% of which are singletons, and around a sixth rests with the top ten. This record belongs to a study of tumor-infiltrating lymphocytes in primary liver carcinoma. Study context: Spanning 30 to 69 years of age, the patients were men and women. All lesions had stage T1-T3 N0M0 and about 4 to 10 cm widths.

Broader study findings: Top clones occupying all five tumor regions numbered only about 7.5-24%.

Germline CDR1 reads SGHRS; CDR2 reads YFSETQ. The CDR3 is 16 amino acids. The tissue used was unsorted bulk material of about 19-34 mg. RNA and DNA were co-extracted from it with the AllPrep DNA/RNA mini kit. The patients, who had chronic HBV infection, were treatment-naive (untreated). The TCR comes from a middle-aged man with primary liver carcinoma and hepatitis B virus infection. What was sequenced was tumor tissue from primary liver carcinoma. This chain joins TRBV5-1 and TRBJ1-6; 7 bases agree with TRBD1. CDR3 protein: CASSDSLTGHKSPLHF. CDR3 bases: TGCGCCAGCAGCGACAGTCTGACAGGGCATAAATCACCCCTCCACTTT.